This T cell receptor (beta chain) was profiled in a study of cytomegalovirus exposure and HLA in healthy donors. This clone came up a few times. PCR employed 60 Vbeta and 13 Jbeta primers. Profiled with immunoSEQ multiplex PCR; TCRdb holds only in-frame clones, not every one. This sample has under 100,000 clones; about three fifths occur once, and the top ten carry around 5.5%. The CDR3 is 15 amino acids. The V gene's germline CDR1 is LNHDA and CDR2 SQIVND (reference sequence). V shed 5 bases and J shed 5 bases, with 18 bases lying between them. Sequences were obtained from PBMCs. This sequence was found in a woman aged 30 to 39 in good health and CMV-seropositive. The rearrangement links TRBV19 to TRBJ1-2; D not resolved. The CDR3: CASSLHRVTMYGYTF. Here the CDR3 DNA reads TGTGCCAGTAGTCTCCACCGGGTCACGATGTATGGCTACACCTTC.